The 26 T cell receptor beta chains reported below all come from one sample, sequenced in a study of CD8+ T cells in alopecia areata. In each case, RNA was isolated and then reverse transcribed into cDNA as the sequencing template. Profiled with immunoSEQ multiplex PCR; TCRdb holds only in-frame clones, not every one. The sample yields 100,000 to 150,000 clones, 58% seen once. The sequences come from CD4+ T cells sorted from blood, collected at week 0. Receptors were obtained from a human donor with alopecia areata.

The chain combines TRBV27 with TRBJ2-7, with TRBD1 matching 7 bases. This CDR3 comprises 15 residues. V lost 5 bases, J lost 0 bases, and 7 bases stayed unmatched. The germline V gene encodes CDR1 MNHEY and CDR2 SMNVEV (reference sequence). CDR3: CASSRDRDSSYEQYF. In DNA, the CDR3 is TGTGCCAGCAGTCGGGACCGGGACAGCTCCTACGAGCAGTACTTC.

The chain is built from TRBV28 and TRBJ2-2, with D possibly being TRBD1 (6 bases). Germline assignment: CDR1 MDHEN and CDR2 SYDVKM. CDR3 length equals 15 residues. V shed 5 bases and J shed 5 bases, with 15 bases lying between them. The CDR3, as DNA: TGTGCCAGCAGTCGTAACGACGGACAGACCGGGGAGCTGTTTTTT. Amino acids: CASSRNDGQTGELFF.

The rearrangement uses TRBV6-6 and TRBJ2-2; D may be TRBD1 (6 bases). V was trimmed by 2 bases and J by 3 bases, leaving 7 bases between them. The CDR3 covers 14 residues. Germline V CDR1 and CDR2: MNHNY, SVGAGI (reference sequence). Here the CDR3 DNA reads TGTGCCAGCAGTTACGGGACATACACCGGGGAGCTGTTTTTT. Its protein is CASSYGTYTGELFF.

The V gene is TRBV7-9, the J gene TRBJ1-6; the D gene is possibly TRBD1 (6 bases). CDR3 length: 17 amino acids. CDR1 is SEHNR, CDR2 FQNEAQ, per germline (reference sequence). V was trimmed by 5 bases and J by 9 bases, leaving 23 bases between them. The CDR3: CASSPPGAPVGGSPLHF. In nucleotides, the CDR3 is TGTGCCAGCAGCCCGCCGGGGGCCCCGGTTGGGGGTTCACCCCTCCACTTT.

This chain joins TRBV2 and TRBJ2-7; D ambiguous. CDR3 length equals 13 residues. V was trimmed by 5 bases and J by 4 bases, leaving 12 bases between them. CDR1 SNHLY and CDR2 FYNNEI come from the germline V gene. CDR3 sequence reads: CASSLRNGYEQYF. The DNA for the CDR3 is TGTGCCAGCAGTCTCCGGAATGGATACGAGCAGTACTTC. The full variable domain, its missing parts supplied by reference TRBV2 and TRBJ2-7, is EPEVTQTPSHQVTQMGQEVILRCVPISNHLYFYWYRQILGQKVEFLVSFYNNEISEKSEIFDDQFSVERPDGSNFTLKIRSTKLEDSAMYFCASSLRNGYEQYFGPGTRLTVT.

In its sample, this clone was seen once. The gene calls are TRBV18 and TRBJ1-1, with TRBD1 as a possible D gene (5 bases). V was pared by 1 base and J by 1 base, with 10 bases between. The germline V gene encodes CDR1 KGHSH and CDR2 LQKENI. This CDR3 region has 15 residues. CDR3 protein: CASSPQGPQNTEAFF. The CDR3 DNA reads TGTGCCAGCTCACCACAGGGGCCTCAGAACACTGAAGCTTTCTTT.

CDR3 loop: CAISDRDRDITDTQYF. The CDR3 DNA follows: TGTGCCATCAGTGACCGGGACAGGGATATCACAGATACGCAGTATTTT. The chain combines TRBV10-3 with TRBJ2-3; 9 bases map to TRBD1. Looked up from germline, CDR1 is ENHRY and CDR2 is SYGVKD. With 3 bases clipped from V and 2 bases from J, the junction kept 6 bases outside the gene matches. The CDR3 consists of 16 residues.

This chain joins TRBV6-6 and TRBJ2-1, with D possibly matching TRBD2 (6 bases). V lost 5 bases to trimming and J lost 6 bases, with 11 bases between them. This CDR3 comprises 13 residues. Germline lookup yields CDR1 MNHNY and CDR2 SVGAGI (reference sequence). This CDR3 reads CASSHYGSNEQFF. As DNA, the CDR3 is TGTGCCAGCAGTCACTACGGGAGCAATGAGCAGTTCTTC.

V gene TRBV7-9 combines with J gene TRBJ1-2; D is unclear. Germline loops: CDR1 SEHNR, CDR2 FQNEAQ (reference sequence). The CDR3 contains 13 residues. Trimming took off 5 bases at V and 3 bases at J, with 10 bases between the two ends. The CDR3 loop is CASSPTVYYGYTF. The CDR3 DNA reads TGTGCCAGCAGCCCCACGGTCTACTATGGCTACACCTTC.

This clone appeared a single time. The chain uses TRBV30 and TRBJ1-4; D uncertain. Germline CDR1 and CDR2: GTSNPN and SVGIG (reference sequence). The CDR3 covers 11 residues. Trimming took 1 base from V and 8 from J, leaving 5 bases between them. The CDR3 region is CAWSEGEKLFF. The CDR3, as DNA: TGTGCCTGGAGTGAAGGGGAAAAACTGTTTTTT.

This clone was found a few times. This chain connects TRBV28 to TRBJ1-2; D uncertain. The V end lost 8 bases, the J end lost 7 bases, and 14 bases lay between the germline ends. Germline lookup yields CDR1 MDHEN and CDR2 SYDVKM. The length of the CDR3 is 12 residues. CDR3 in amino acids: CASADEFRGYTF. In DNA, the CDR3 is TGTGCCAGCGCGGACGAGTTTCGTGGCTACACCTTC.

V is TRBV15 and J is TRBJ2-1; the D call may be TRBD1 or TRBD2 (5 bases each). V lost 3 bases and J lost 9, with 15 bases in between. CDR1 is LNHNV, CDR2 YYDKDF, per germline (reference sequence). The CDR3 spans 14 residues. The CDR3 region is CATSSPGTRLEQFF. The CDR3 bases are TGTGCCACCAGCAGTCCCGGGACCCGGCTTGAGCAGTTCTTC.

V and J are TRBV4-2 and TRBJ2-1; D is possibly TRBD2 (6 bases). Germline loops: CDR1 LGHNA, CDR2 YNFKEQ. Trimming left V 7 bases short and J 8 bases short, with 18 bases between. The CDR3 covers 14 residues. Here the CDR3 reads CASTTRAGRDEQFF. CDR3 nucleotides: TGTGCCAGCACGACTAGGGCGGGTCGGGATGAGCAGTTCTTC.

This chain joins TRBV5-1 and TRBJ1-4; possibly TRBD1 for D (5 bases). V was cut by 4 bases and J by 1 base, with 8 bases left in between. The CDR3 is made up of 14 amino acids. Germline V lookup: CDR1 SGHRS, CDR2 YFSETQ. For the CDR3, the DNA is TGCGCCAGCAGCGGGGGAGAAACTAATGAAAAACTGTTTTTT. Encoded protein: CASSGGETNEKLFF.

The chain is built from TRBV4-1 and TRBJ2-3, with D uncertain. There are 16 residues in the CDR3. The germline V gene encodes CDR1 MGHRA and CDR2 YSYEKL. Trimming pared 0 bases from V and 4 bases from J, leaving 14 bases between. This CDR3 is CASSQDRIKRSDTQYF. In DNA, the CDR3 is TGCGCCAGCAGCCAAGATCGTATTAAGCGATCAGATACGCAGTATTTT.

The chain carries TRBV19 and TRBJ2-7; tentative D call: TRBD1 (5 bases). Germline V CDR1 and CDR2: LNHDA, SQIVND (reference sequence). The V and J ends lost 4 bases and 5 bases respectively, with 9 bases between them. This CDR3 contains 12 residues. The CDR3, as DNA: TGTGCCAGTAGTACAGGGTCCCACGAGCAGTACTTC. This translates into CASSTGSHEQYF.

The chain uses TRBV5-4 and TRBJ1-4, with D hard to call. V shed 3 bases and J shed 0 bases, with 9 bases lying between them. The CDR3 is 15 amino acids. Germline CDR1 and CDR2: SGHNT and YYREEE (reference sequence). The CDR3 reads CASSYRRATNEKLFF. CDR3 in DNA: TGTGCCAGCAGCTATCGACGGGCAACTAATGAAAAACTGTTTTTT.

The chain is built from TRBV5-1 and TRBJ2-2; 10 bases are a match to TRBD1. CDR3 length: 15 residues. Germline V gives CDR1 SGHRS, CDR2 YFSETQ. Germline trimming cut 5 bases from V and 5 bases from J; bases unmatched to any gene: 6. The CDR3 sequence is CASRSGTGVTGELFF. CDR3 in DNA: TGCGCCAGCAGATCAGGGACAGGGGTTACCGGGGAGCTGTTTTTT.

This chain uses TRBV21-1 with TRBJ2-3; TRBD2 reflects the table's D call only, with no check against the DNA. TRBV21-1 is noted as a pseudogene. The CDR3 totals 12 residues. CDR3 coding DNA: TGTGCCAGCAGCGCGGGCACAGATACGCAGTATTTT. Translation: CASSAGTDTQYF.

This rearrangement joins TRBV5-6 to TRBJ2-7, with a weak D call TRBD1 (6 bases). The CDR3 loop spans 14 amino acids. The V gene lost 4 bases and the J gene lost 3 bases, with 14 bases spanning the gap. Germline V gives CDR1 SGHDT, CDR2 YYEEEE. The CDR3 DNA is TGTGCCAGCAGCGGATTGGGGGCAGACTACGAGCAGTACTTC. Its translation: CASSGLGADYEQYF. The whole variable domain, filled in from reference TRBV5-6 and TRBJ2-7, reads DAGVTQSPTHLIKTRGQQVTLRCSPKSGHDTVSWYQQALGQGPQFIFQYYEEEERQRGNFPDRFSGHQFPNYSSELNVNALLLGDSALYLCASSGLGADYEQYFGPGTRLTVT.

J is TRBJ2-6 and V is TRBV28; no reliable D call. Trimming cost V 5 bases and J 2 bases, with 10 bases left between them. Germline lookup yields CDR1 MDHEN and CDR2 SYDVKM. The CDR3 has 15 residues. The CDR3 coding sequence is TGTGCCAGCAGTCCCCATGAACCTGGGGCCAACGTCCTGACTTTC. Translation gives CASSPHEPGANVLTF. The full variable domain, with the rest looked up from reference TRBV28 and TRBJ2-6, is DVKVTQSSRYLVKRTGEKVFLECVQDMDHENMFWYRQDPGLGLRLIYFSYDVKMKEKGDIPEGYSVSREKKERFSLILESASTNQTSMYLCASSPHEPGANVLTFGAGSRLTVL.

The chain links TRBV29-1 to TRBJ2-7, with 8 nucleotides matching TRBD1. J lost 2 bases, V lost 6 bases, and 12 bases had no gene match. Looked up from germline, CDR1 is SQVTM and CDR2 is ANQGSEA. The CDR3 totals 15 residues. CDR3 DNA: TGCAGCGTACAACGAGGACAGGGACCTACCTACGAGCAGTACTTC. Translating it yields CSVQRGQGPTYEQYF.

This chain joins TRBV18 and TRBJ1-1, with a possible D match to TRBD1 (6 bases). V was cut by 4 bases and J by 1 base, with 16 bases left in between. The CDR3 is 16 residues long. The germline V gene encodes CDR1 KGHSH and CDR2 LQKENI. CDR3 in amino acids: CASSQDSLGRNTEAFF. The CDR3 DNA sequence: TGTGCCAGCTCACAGGACAGCCTCGGGCGGAACACTGAAGCTTTCTTT.

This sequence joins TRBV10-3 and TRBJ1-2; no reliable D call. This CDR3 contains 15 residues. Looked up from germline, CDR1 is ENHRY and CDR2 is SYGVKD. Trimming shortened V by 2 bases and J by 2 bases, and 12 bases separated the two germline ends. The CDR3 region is CAISEDGSPNYGYTF. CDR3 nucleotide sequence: TGTGCCATCAGTGAGGATGGTTCGCCGAACTATGGCTACACCTTC.

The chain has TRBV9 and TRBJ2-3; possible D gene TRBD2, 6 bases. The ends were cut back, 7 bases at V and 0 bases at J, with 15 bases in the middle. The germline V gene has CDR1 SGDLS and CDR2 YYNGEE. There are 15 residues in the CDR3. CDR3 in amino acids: CASGPSGRSTDTQYF. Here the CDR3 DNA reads TGTGCCAGCGGCCCCTCGGGGAGGAGCACAGATACGCAGTATTTT.

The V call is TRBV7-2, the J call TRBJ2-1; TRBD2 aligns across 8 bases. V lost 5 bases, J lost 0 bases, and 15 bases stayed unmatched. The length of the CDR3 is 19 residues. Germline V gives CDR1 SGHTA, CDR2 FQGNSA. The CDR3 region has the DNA TGTGCCAGCAGCATTCATAGACTAGCGAGGCCTAGCTCCTACAATGAGCAGTTCTTC. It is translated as CASSIHRLARPSSYNEQFF.